The clone carrying this TCR beta chain was picked up one time. Trimming stripped 0 bases from V and 8 bases from J, with 11 bases between. Germline CDR1 is LNHNV and CDR2 is YYDKDF (reference sequence). The CDR3 runs to 15 residues. Profiled with immunoSEQ multiplex PCR; TCRdb holds only in-frame clones, not every one. The sample includes about 94,000 clones, around 87% of them seen just once. The sample belongs to a study of OX40 agonist ivuxolimab in advanced cancers. Study context: A partial response was reached by three patients: one with hepatocellular carcinoma and two with cutaneous melanoma.

Source: CD4+ or CD8+ T cells sorted from blood, taken in a trial of the OX40 agonist ivuxolimab. This TCR was recovered from an adult with an advanced solid tumor such as melanoma, head and neck, liver or kidney cancer. The V gene is TRBV15, the J gene TRBJ1-6; weak D call: TRBD1 (5 bases). The CDR3 here is CATSRDLQGDSPLHF. The CDR3 nucleotides read TGTGCCACCAGCAGAGATCTCCAGGGTGATTCACCCCTCCACTTT.